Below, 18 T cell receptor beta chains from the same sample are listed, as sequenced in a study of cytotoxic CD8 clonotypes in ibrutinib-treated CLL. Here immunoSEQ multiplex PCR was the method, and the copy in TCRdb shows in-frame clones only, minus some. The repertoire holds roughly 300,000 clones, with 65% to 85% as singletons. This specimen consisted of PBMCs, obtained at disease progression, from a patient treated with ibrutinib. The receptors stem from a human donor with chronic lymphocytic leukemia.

The CDR3 protein is CASFRTGGSYTF. The CDR3 coding sequence is TGTGCCAGCTTTAGGACAGGGGGCAGCTACACCTTC. V and J are TRBV7-9 and TRBJ1-2; 11 bases are a match to TRBD1. This CDR3 contains 12 residues. CDR1 SEHNR and CDR2 FQNEAQ come from the germline V gene (reference sequence). The ends lost 8 bases at V and 9 bases at J; junction bases unmatched: 5.

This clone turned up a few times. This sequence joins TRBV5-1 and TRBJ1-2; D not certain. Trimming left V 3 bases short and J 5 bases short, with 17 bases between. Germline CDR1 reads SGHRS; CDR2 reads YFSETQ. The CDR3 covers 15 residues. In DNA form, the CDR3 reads TGCGCCAGCAGCTCTGGAGGCCGGGATCCGTATGGCTACACCTTC. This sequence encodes CASSSGGRDPYGYTF.

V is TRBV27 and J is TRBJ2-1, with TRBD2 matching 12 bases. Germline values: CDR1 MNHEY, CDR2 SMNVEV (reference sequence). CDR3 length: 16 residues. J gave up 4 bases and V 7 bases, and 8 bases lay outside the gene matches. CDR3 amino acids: CASTLRGLAGYNEQFF. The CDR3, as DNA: TGTGCCAGCACCCTAAGGGGACTAGCGGGTTACAATGAGCAGTTCTTC.

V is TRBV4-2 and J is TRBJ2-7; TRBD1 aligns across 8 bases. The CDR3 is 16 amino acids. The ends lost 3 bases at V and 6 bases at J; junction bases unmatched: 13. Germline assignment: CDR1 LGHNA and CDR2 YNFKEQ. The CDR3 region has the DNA TGTGCCAGCAGCCAGGTTGAGGGTCAGGGGGCGCGCGAGCAGTACTTC. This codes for CASSQVEGQGAREQYF.

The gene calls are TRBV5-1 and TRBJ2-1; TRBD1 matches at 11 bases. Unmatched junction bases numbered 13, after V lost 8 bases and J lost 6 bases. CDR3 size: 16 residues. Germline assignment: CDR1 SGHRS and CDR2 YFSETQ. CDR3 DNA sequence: TGCGCCAGTATGAGGAGGACAGGGGGCGATACCAATGAGCAGTTCTTC. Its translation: CASMRRTGGDTNEQFF. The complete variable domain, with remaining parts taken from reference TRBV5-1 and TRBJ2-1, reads KAGVTQTPRYLIKTRGQQVTLSCSPISGHRSVSWYQQTPGQGLQFLFEYFSETQRNKGNFPGRFSGRQFSNSRSEMNVSTLELGDSALYLCASMRRTGGDTNEQFFGPGTRLTVL.

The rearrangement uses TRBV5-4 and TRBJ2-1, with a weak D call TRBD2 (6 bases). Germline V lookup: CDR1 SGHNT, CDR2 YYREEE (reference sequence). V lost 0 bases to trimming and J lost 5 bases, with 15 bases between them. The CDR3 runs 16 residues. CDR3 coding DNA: TGTGCCAGCAGCTTGGGGTGGGGTAGCGGTCACAATGAGCAGTTCTTC. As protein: CASSLGWGSGHNEQFF. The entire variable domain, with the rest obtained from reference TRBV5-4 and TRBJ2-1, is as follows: ETGVTQSPTHLIKTRGQQVTLRCSSQSGHNTVSWYQQALGQGPQFIFQYYREEENGRGNFPPRFSGLQFPNYSSELNVNALELDDSALYLCASSLGWGSGHNEQFFGPGTRLTVL.

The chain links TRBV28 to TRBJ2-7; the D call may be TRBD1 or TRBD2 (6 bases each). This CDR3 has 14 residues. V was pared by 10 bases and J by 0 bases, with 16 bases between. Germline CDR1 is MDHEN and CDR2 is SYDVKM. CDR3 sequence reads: CATTVGGSSYEQYF. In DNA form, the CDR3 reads TGTGCCACCACCGTCGGGGGCTCCTCCTACGAGCAGTACTTC.

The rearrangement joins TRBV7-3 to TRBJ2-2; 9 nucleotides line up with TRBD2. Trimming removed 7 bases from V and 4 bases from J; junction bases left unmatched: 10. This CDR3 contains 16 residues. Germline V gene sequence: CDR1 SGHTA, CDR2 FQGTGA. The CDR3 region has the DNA TGTGCCAGCACCCCCTGGGGGACTAGCACCACCGGGGAGCTGTTTTTT. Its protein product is CASTPWGTSTTGELFF.

The DNA of the CDR3 is TGTGCCAGCAGCTTGGGTCAGGGGCCCATGAACACTGAAGCTTTCTTT. This gives the protein CASSLGQGPMNTEAFF. The J gene is TRBJ1-1, the V gene TRBV7-2; D possibly corresponds to TRBD1 (6 bases). Trimming cost V 3 bases and J 0 bases, with 14 bases left between them. The V gene's germline CDR1 is SGHTA and CDR2 FQGNSA. This CDR3 comprises 16 residues.

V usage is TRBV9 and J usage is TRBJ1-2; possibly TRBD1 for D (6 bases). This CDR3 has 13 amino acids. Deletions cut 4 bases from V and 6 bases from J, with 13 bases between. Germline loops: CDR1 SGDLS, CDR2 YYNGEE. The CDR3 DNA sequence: TGTGCCAGCAGCAGTGGGGGGCGGGATGGCTACACCTTC. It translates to CASSSGGRDGYTF. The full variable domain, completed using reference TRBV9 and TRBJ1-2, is DSGVTQTPKHLITATGQRVTLRCSPRSGDLSVYWYQQSLDQGLQFLIQYYNGEERAKGNILERFSAQQFPDLHSELNLSSLELGDSALYFCASSSGGRDGYTFGSGTRLTVV.

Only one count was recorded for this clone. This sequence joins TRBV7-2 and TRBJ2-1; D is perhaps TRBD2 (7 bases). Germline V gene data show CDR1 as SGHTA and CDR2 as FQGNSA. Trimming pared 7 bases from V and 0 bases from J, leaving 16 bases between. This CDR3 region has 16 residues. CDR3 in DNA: TGTGCCAGCACCCCCGGGGGGCCTGGCTCCTACAATGAGCAGTTCTTC. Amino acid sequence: CASTPGGPGSYNEQFF.

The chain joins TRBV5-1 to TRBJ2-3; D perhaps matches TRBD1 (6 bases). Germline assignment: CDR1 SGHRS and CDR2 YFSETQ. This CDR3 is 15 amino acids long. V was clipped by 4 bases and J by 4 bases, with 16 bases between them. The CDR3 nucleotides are TGCGCCAGCAGCCCAGGATCGACAGGCCCAGATACGCAGTATTTT. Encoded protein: CASSPGSTGPDTQYF.

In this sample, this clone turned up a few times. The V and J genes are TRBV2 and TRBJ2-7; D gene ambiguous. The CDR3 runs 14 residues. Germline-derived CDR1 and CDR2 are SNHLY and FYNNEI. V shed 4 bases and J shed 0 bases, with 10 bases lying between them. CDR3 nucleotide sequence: TGTGCCAGCAGTGGCGACCAGAGCTCCTACGAGCAGTACTTC. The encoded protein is CASSGDQSSYEQYF.

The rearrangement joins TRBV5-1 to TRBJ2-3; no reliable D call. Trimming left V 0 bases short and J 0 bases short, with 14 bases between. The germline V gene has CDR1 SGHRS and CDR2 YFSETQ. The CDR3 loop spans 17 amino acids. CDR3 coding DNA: TGCGCCAGCAGCTTGGTCCCAGTGGGTGCTAGCACAGATACGCAGTATTTT. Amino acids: CASSLVPVGASTDTQYF.

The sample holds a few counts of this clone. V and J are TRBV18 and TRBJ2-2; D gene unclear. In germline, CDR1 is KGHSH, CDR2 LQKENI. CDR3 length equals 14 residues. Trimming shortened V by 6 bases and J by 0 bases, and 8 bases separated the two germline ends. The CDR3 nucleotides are TGTGCCAGCTCGGCTCTAGCGAACACCGGGGAGCTGTTTTTT. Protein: CASSALANTGELFF.

This CDR3 is CASKGMAVTGELFF. Here the CDR3 DNA reads TGCGCCAGCAAAGGTATGGCGGTCACCGGGGAGCTGTTTTTT. The V and J genes are TRBV5-1 and TRBJ2-2; D not resolved. Per the germline V gene, CDR1 is SGHRS and CDR2 is YFSETQ. The CDR3 runs 14 residues. The V end lost 6 bases, the J end lost 4 bases, and 13 bases lay between the germline ends.

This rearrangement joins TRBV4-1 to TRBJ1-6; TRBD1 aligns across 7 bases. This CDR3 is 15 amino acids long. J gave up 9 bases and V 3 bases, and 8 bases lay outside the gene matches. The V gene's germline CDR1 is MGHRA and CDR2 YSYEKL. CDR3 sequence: CASSHRTGVGSPLHF. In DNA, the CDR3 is TGCGCCAGCAGCCACAGAACAGGGGTTGGTTCACCCCTCCACTTT.

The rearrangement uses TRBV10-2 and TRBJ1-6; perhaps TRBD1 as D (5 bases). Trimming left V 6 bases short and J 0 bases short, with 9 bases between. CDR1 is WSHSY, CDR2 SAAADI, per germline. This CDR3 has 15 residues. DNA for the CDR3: TGCGCCAGCAGCATGGGACTCTCCTATAATTCACCCCTCCACTTT. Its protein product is CASSMGLSYNSPLHF.